The entry below describes one T cell receptor (beta chain). Its antigen is not yet known. Per-base quality was not reported, and no clone a single base away is much larger than it. This record comes from a study of shared clonotypes between healthy human individuals (TCRdb year 2020). With respect to the entire study: Three men and two women, aged 18 to 49 years, made up the cohort. For each donor, CD4 naive and CD4 memory were each run on three plates, CD8 naive on two plates, and CD8 memory on one plate. To estimate repertoire size and how much clonotype sharing occurs between individuals, the study deeply sequenced the blood TCR repertoires of several healthy adults. Different laboratories and diverse techniques were used to prepare libraries and sequence TCR repertoires, to increase sequencing depth and limit assay-specific biases. Between about 0.8 and 9 billion PBMCs per donor were obtained by leukapheresis.

The study at large found these results: Incomplete sequencing was indicated by rarefaction of sorted-subset datasets, despite the large sequencing depth. Naive subsets generally had larger estimated clonotype richness than memory subsets did. Compared with non-shared clonotypes, clonotypes shared by all four sorted-subset donors had higher generation probabilities. Sampling was restricted to blood, and TCR repertoires in tissue are likely to differ from TCR repertoires in blood. Because the study included only a small number of donors, the genetic and exposure-history diversity represented was limited. Across a few donors, 5% to 6% of naive CD4, 3% to 3.5% of naive CD8, 2.3% of memory CD4, and roughly 0.41% of memory CD8 clonotypes were shared. Based on pairwise subsampling, the degree of clonotype sharing among donors was expected to be affected by sequencing depth.

TCR CDR3 regions were amplified from genomic DNA by multiplex PCR using the deep immunoSEQ assay. Extracted genomic DNA from each cell subset was spread evenly across all wells of several immunoSEQ 96-well plates, with each plate serving as a replicate. For sorted subsets, 200 to 250 ng of genomic DNA, equivalent to roughly 33,000 T cell genomes, went into each replicate PCR. Purified libraries were measured with a Qubit 3.0 fluorometer, size-checked on a Bioanalyzer 2100, and measured again with the KAPA Library Quantification kit. A separate single-read 150-cycle Illumina NextSeq 550 flow cell was used to sequence each immunoSEQ 96-well plate. In the paper's pipeline: Because the immunoSEQ output included only junctional sequences and no quality scores, the filtering could not be the same as the filtering used for full-length reads. Sequences were annotated with PyIR, a Python wrapper for IgBLAST v1.9, and V/J genes and CDR3 were assigned using IMGT germline references. Reads were removed for weak V/J assignments (E-value above 1e-6), missing CDR3, stop codons, out-of-frame junctions, or ambiguous translated residues. V3J clonotypes were defined as sequences sharing the same inferred V gene, J gene, and CDR3 amino acid sequence. To compute the percentage overlap between repertoires, the number of shared unique clonotypes was divided by the size of the smaller repertoire. Richness of each repertoire was evaluated using RTK rarefaction, the Chao1 estimator, and Recon v2.1 estimates of unobserved clonotypes. For all TCRbeta clonotypes obtained by the gDNA method from a few donors, generation probabilities were computed with OLGA. Held by TCRdb, this immuneACCESS table contains in-frame sequences only and omits some clones. Under half of the omission traces to an unresolved V gene where checked; the cause of the rest is unknown. V, J and clone size are taken as reported in that table, and D and trimming were inferred from the DNA itself. The sample has 2 million to 2.5 million clones on record, around 95% of them singletons. Roughly 0.13% of the sample belongs to the ten largest clones.

V is pared back by 8 bases and J by 8 bases, with 7 bases lying between the germline termini. From the cysteine through the phenylalanine, the CDR3 covers 10 amino acids. Only CDR3 DNA is held: 30 bases, read in frame from base 1. CDR1 and CDR2 were assigned from the germline V gene (reference sequence) as SEHNR and FQNEAQ. The donors were healthy, HIV-negative adults who had no recently reported acute infections or vaccinations. Every donor was a Caucasian adult residing in Nashville, Tennessee, USA. CD4+ T cells were enriched through magnetic negative selection, after which naive cells were positively selected on CD45RA and the remaining negative fraction served as the memory subset. Blood was collected by leukapheresis, and PBMCs were isolated by Ficoll-Histopaque density gradient centrifugation and then cryopreserved in liquid nitrogen vapor phase. Purity and quantity of every magnetically sorted T cell population were checked by analytical flow cytometry. Each sorted fraction had its genomic DNA isolated and then quantified by UV absorbance on a Nanodrop 2000c.

The sequenced sample was naive CD4+ T cells sorted from blood. The cell subset or site label of this sample denotes: CD45RA+ positively selected. The chain employs TRBV7-9 and TRBJ2-4; confidence is insufficient to name the D gene. The receptor was derived from a young man in good health. The nucleotide sequence is given as TGTGCCAGCGTACGGGACATTCAGTACTTC. Its amino acids are CASVRDIQYF.